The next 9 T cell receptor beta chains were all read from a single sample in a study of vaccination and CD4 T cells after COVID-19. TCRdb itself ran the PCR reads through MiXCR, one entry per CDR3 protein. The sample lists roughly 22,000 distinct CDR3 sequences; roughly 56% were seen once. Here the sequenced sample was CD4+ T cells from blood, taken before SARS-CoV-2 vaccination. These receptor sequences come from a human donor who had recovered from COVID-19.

The CDR3 region has the DNA TGTGCCAGTAGGATGAGACAGGGGATAGCCTATGGCTACACCTTC. Protein product: CASRMRQGIAYGYTF. V is TRBV19 and J is TRBJ1-2, with 8 nucleotides matching TRBD1. V was pared by 6 bases and J by 4 bases, with 10 bases of the junction left unmatched. CDR1 LNHDA and CDR2 SQIVND come from the germline V gene (reference sequence). This CDR3 has 15 amino acids. Using reference TRBV19 and TRBJ1-2 for the parts outside the CDR3, the full variable domain is DGGITQSPKYLFRKEGQNVTLSCEQNLNHDAMYWYRQDPGQGLRLIYYSQIVNDFQKGDIAEGYSVSREKKESFPLTVTSAQKNPTAFYLCASRMRQGIAYGYTFGSGTRLTVV.

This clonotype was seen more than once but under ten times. The chain's CDR3 is CASRSPTAFSTDTQYF. The CDR3 DNA reads TGTGCCAGCAGATCACCGACAGCTTTTAGCACAGATACGCAGTATTTT. This chain connects TRBV6-2 or TRBV6-3 to TRBJ2-3; D might be TRBD1 (5 bases). Germline CDR1 reads MNHEY; CDR2 reads SVGEGT. The V and J ends lost 6 bases and 0 bases respectively, with 16 bases between them. This CDR3 comprises 16 residues.

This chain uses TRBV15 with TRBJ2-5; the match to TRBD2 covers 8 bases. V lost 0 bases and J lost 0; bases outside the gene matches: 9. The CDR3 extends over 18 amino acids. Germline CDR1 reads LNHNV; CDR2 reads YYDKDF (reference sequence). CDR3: CATSRDRASGRYQETQYF. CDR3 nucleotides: TGTGCCACCAGCAGAGATCGGGCTAGCGGGCGGTACCAAGAGACCCAGTACTTC.

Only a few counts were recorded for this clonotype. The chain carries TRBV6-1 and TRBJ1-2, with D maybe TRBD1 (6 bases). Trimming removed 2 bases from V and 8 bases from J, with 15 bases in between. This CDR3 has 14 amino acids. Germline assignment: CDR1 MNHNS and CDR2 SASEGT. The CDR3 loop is CASSETGIWGGYTF. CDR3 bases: TGTGCCAGCAGTGAAACAGGGATCTGGGGGGGCTACACCTTC.

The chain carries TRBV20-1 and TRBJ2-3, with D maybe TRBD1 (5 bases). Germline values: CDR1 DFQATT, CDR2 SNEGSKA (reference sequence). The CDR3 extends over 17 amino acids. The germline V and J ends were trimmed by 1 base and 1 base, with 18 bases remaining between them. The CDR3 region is CSARGLIGAKGTDTQYF. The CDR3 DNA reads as TGCAGTGCTAGAGGCCTAATTGGGGCTAAAGGCACAGATACGCAGTATTTT.

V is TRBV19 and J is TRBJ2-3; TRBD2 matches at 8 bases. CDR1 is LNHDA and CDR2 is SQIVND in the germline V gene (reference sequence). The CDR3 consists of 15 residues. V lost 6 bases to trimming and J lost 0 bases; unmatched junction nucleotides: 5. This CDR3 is CASRTSGRSTDTQYF. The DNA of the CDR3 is TGTGCCAGTAGAACTAGCGGACGTAGCACAGATACGCAGTATTTT.

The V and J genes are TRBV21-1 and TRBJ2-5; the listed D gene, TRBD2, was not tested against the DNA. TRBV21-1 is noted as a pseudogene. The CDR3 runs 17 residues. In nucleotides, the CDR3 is TGTGCCAGCAGCAAGATTAGCGGGATTCCCCGCCAAGAGACCCAGTACTTC. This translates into CASSKISGIPRQETQYF.

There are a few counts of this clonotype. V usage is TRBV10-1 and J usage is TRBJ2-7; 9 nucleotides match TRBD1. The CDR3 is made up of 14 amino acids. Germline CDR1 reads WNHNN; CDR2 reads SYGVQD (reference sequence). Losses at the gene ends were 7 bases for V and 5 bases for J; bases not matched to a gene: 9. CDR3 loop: CASIRDRARHEQYF. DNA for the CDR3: TGCGCCAGCATAAGGGACAGGGCGCGGCACGAGCAGTACTTC.

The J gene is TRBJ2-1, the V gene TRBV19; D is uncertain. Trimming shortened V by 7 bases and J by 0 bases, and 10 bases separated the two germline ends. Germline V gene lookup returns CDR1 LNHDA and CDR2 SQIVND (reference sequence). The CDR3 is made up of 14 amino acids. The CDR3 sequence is CASNGWSSYNEQFF. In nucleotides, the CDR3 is TGTGCCAGTAACGGGTGGAGCTCCTACAATGAGCAGTTCTTC.